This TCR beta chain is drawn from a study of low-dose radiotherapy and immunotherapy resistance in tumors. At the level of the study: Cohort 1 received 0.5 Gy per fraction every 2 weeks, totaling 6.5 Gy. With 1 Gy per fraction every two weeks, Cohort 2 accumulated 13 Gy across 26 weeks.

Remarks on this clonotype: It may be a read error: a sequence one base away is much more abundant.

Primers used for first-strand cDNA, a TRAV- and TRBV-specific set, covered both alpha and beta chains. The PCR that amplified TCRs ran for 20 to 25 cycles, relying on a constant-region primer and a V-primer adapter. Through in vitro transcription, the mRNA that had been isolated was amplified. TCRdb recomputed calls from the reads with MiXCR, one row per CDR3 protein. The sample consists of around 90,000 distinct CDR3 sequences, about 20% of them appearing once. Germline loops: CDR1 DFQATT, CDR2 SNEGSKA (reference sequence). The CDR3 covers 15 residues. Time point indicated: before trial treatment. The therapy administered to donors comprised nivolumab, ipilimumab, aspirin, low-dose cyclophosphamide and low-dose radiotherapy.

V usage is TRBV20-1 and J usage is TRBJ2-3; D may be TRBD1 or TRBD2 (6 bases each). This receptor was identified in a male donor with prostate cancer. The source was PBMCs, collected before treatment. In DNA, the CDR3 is TGCAGTGCTAACGGTTGGGGGGCCCGCACAGATACGCGGTATTTT. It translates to CSANGWGARTDTRYF.